The entry that follows covers one T cell receptor beta chain sequence. This clonotype has only a few counts. Its cognate antigen has yet to be identified. One base away there is no much larger clone; base qualities are not given. Sequenced using an Illumina NovaSeq 6000. TCRalpha and TCRbeta cDNA libraries were built by 5'RACE with constant-segment primers, adding sample barcodes and unique molecular identifiers. RNA was extracted from every sample with Trizol reagent. Libraries were amplified in two PCR steps, with a second sample barcode and Illumina TruSeq adapters added in the second step. The libraries were sequenced on an Illumina NovaSeq using 2 x 150 bp paired-end reads. On the study's bioinformatics: With migec v1.2.7, reads were demultiplexed and then collapsed into UMI-guided consensus sequences. Using mixcr v2.1.11, the UMI consensuses were aligned to TRA and TRB V and J templates and assembled into clonotypes. Expanded or contracted clonotypes were those called significant by both edgeR and NoisET, with noise models trained on biological replicates. For edgeR calls, the thresholds were a false discovery rate-adjusted p below 0.01 and a log2 fold-change of 1. As an exploratory analysis of dynamics, max-normalized trajectories of the 1000 most abundant clonotypes were examined by PCA with hierarchical clustering. Each responding clone was given a CD4 or CD8 phenotype based on the CD4+ and CD8+ repertoires, which had been sequenced separately. The raw public data were reprocessed by TCRdb itself: fastp quality trimming at Q25, MiXCR clonotype calling, in-frame beta chains only. Duplicate CDR3 protein sequences are folded into a single record with the most common DNA and genes. Here the V and J calls rest on TCRdb's processing, not on the authors' analysis. The sample table holds a few hundred thousand distinct CDR3 sequences, of which 13% to 15% were seen once. Around a fifth of the sample is taken by the ten largest.

The record originates from a study of T-cell memory formation after mild COVID-19 (dated by TCRdb to the early 2020s). For the study in its entirety: TCR sequence clusters from the two donors were largely donor specific. T-cell clones expanding and contracting after mild COVID-19 in two donors were tracked by longitudinal TCRalpha and TCRbeta repertoire sequencing. The cohort comprised two young, previously healthy adult volunteers, one female and one male. The full study reports these points: Only a couple of mild cases were covered by the study, and larger cohorts that include severe cases with pre-infection samples were considered necessary. Balanced CD4/CD8 phenotypes were observed for clones contracting from day 15 to 85, whereas a bias towards CD4+ was observed for a second wave of clones expanding from day 15 to 37. Contracting CD4+ clones were found mainly in CM and EM memory subsets, while CD8+ clones were enriched in EMRA. Some responding clones were detected in pre-infection memory, which suggested that pre-existing cross-reactive memory T cells had joined the SARS-CoV-2 response. SARS-CoV-2 specificity was not confirmed for the second-wave clones peaking on day 37.

PBMCs were isolated by Ficoll-Paque density gradient centrifugation. The CDR3 holds 14 amino acids from the cysteine to the phenylalanine. This entry keeps only the CDR3 DNA: 42 bases, framed from base 1. Sequences SEHNR (CDR1) and FQNEAQ (CDR2) are obtained from the germline V gene (reference sequence). Relative to germline, V is 5 bases shorter and J is 8 bases shorter, with 16 bases between their ends. The receptor chain draws on TRBV7-9 and TRBJ2-1; the D call is tentative, TRBD1 or TRBD2, as each matches 7 bases. The material sequenced was PBMCs or a T cell subset sorted from them (not recorded which). The receptor's source is a man aged 18 to 30 who had mild COVID-19 (a few samples of this study predate the infection). The sample titles of this study are shuffled in the database, so cell type and time point are left out; the donor was told from shared clones. The DNA reads TGTGCCAGCAGCCTTTCAGGGGGGGTGGATGAGCAGTTCTTC. The encoded protein is CASSLSGGVDEQFF. Reference TRBV7-9 and TRBJ2-1 proteins supply the regions before and after the CDR3; the full variable domain is: DTGVSQNPRHKITKRGQNVTFRCDPISEHNRLYWYRQTLGQGPEFLTYFQNEAQLEKSRLLSDRFSAERPKGSFSTLEIQRTEQGDSAMYLCASSLSGGVDEQFFGPGTRLTVL.